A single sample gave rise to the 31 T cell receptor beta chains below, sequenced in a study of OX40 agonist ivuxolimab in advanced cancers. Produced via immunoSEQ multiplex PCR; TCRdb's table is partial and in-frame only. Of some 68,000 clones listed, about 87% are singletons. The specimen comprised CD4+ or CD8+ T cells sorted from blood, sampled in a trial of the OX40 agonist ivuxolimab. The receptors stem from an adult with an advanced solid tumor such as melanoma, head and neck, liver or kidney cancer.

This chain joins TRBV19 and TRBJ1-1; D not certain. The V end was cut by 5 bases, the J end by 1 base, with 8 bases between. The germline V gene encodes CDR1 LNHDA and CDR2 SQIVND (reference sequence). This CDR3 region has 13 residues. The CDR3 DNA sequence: TGTGCCAGTAGTCCAGCGGGGAACACTGAAGCTTTCTTT. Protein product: CASSPAGNTEAFF.

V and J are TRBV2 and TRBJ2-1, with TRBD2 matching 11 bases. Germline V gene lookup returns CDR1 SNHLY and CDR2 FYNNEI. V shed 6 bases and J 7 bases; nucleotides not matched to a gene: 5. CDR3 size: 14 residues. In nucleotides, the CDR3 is TGTGCCAGCAGGAGGGTAGCGGGAGGGAATGAGCAGTTCTTC. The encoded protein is CASRRVAGGNEQFF.

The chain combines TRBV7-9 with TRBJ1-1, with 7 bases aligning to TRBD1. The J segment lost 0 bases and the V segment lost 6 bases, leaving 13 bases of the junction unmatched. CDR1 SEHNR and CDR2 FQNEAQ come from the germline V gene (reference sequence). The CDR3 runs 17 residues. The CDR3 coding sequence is TGTGCCAGCAGGCCCAGACAGGGTCTAGGGGTGAACACTGAAGCTTTCTTT. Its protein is CASRPRQGLGVNTEAFF.

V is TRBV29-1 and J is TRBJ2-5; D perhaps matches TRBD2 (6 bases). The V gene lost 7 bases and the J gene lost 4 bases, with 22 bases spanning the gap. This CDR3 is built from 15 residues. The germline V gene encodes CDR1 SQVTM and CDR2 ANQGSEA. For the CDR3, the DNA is TGCAGCGCCAACAACCCGAGCGGGTATGCAGAGACCCAGTACTTC. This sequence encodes CSANNPSGYAETQYF.

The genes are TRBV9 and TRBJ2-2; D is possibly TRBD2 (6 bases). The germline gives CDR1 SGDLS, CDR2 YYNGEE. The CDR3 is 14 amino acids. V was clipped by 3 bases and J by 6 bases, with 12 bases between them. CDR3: CASSGPPGAGELFF. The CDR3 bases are TGTGCCAGCAGCGGCCCCCCGGGGGCCGGGGAGCTGTTTTTT.

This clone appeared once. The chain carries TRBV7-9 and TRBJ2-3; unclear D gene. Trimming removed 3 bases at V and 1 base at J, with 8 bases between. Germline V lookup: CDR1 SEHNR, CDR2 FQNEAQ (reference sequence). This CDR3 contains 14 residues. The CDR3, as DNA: TGTGCCAGCAGCTTGGCCCTGCGCACAGATACGCAGTATTTT. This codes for CASSLALRTDTQYF.

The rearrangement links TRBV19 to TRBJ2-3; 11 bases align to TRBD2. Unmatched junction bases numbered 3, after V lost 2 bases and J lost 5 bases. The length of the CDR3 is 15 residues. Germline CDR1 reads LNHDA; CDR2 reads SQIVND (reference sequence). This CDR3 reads CASSILAGGGDTQYF. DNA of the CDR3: TGTGCCAGTAGTATACTAGCGGGAGGTGGAGATACGCAGTATTTT.

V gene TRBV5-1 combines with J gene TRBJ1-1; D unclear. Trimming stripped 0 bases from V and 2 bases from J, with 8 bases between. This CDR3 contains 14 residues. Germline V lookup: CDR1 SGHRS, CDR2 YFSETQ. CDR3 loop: CASSLETGNTEAFF. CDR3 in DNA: TGCGCCAGCAGCTTGGAGACGGGCAACACTGAAGCTTTCTTT.

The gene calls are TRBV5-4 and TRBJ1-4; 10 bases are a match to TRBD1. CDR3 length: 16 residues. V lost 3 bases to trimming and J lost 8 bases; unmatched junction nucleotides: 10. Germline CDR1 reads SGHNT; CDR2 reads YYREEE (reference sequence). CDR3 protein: CASSYQPGQGREKLFF. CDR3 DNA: TGTGCCAGCAGCTATCAACCGGGACAGGGGAGAGAAAAACTGTTTTTT. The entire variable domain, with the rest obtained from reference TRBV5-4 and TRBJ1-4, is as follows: ETGVTQSPTHLIKTRGQQVTLRCSSQSGHNTVSWYQQALGQGPQFIFQYYREEENGRGNFPPRFSGLQFPNYSSELNVNALELDDSALYLCASSYQPGQGREKLFFGSGTQLSVL.

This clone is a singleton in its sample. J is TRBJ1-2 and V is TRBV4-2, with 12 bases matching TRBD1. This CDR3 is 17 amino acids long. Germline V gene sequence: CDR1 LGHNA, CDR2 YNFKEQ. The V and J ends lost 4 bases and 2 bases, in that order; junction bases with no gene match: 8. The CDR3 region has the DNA TGTGCCAGCAGCCCGACCGGGACAGGGGGCGAGAACTATGGCTACACCTTC. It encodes CASSPTGTGGENYGYTF.

CDR3 amino acids: CASSFDTEAFF. The CDR3 DNA sequence: TGTGCCAGCAGCTTTGACACTGAAGCTTTCTTT. The chain employs TRBV11-3 and TRBJ1-1; no reliable D call. CDR3 size: 11 residues. Per the germline V gene, CDR1 is SGHNT and CDR2 is YENEEA. Trimming left V 3 bases short and J 3 bases short, with 2 bases between.

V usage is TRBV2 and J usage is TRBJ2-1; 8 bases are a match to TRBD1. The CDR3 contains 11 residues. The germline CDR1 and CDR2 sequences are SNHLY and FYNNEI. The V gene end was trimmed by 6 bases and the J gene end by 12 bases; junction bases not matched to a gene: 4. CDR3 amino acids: CASSEDRAQFF. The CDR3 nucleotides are TGTGCCAGCAGCGAGGACAGGGCGCAGTTCTTC.

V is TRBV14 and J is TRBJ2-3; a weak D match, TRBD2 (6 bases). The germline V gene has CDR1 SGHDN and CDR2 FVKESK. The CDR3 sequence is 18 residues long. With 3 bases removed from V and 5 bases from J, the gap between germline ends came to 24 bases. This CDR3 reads CASSQTGTMRRAIDTQYF. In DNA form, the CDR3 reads TGTGCCAGCAGCCAGACGGGTACGATGAGGAGGGCCATAGATACGCAGTATTTT. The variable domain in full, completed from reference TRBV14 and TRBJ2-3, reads EAGVTQFPSHSVIEKGQTVTLRCDPISGHDNLYWYRRVMGKEIKFLLHFVKESKQDESGMPNNRFLAERTGGTYSTLKVQPAELEDSGVYFCASSQTGTMRRAIDTQYFGPGTRLTVL.

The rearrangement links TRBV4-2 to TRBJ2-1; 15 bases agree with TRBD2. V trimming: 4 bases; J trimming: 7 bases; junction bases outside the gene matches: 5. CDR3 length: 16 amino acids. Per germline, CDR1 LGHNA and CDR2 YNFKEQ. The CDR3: CASSLGLAGGRNEQFF. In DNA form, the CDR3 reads TGTGCCAGCAGCCTCGGACTAGCGGGGGGGCGAAATGAGCAGTTCTTC.

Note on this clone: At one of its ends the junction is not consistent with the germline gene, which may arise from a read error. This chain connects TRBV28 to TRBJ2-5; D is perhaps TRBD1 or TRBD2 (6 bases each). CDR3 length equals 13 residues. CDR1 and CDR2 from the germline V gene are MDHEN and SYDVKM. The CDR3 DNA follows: TGTGCCAGCATTTTAGGGGGGACAGAGACCCAGTACTTC. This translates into CASILGGTETQYF.

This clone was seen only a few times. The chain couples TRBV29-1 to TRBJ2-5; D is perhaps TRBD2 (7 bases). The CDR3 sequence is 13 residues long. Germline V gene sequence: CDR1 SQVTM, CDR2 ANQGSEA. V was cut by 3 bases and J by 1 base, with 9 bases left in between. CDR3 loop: CSVDRGAQETQYF. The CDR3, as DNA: TGCAGCGTTGACCGGGGGGCCCAAGAGACCCAGTACTTC.

CDR3 sequence (DNA): TGTGCCAGCAGTACGGGGGCGTCTCGACAGCCCCAGCATTTT. Amino acids: CASSTGASRQPQHF. The chain carries TRBV6-1 and TRBJ1-5, with D possibly matching TRBD1 (6 bases). Trimming shortened V by 5 bases and J by 7 bases, and 15 bases separated the two germline ends. There are 14 residues in the CDR3. Germline V lookup: CDR1 MNHNS, CDR2 SASEGT.

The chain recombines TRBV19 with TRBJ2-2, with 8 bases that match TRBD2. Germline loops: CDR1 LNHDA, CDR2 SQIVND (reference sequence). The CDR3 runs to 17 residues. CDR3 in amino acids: CASKSGAGVQYTGELFF. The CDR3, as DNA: TGTGCTTCGAAGTCAGGAGCGGGGGTCCAATACACCGGGGAGCTGTTTTTT.

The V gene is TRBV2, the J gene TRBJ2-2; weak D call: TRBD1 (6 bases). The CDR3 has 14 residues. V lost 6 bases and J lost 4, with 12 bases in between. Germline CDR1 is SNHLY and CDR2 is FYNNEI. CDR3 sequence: CASSEGVGTGELFF. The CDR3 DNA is TGTGCCAGCAGCGAGGGGGTTGGCACCGGGGAGCTGTTTTTT.

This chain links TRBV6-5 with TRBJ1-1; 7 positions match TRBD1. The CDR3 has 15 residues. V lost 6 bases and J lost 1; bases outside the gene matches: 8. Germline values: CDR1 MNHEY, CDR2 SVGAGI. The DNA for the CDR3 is TGTGCCAGCAGAGCTAAGGGACAGCAGAACACTGAAGCTTTCTTT. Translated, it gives CASRAKGQQNTEAFF.

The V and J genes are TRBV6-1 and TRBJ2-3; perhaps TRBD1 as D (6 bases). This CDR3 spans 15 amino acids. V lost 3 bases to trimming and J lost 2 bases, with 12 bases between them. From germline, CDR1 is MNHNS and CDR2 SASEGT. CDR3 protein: CASSDGQGITDTQYF. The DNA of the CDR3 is TGTGCCAGCAGTGACGGGCAGGGGATCACAGATACGCAGTATTTT.

The CDR3 DNA sequence: TGTGCCAGCAGTTTCCGACTAGCGGGGGCCTTAGGCACAGATACGCAGTATTTT. The encoded protein is CASSFRLAGALGTDTQYF. V usage is TRBV28 and J usage is TRBJ2-3; 12 bases line up with TRBD2. The germline gives CDR1 MDHEN, CDR2 SYDVKM. V dropped 3 bases and J dropped 1; count of bases not matched to a gene: 8. This CDR3 has 18 amino acids.

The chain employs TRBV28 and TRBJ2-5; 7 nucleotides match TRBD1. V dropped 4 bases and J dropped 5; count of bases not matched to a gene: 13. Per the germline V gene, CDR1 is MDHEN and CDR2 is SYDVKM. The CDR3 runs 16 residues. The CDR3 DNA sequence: TGTGCCAGCAGTTGGCACAGGGGAAGAATAGGCGAGACCCAGTACTTC. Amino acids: CASSWHRGRIGETQYF.

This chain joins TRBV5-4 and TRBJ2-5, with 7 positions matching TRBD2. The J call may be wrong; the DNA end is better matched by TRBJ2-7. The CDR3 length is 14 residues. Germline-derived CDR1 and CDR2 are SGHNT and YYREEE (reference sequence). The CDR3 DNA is TGTGCCAGCTACTCTGCGGGAGCCCCCTACGAGCAGTACTTC. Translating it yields CASYSAGAPYEQYF.

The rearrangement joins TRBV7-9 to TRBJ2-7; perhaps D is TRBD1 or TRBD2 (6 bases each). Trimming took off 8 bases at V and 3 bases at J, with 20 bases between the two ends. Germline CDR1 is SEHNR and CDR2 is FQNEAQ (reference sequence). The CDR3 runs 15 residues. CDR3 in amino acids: CASGRPRGQFYEQYF. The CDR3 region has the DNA TGTGCCAGCGGCCGACCCCGGGGGCAGTTCTACGAGCAGTACTTC.

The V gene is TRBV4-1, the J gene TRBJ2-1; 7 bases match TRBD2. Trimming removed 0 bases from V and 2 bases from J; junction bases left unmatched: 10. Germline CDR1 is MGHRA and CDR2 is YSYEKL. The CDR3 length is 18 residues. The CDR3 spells CASSQEGDAGVPYNEQFF. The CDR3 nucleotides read TGCGCCAGCAGCCAAGAGGGGGATGCGGGAGTACCCTACAATGAGCAGTTCTTC.

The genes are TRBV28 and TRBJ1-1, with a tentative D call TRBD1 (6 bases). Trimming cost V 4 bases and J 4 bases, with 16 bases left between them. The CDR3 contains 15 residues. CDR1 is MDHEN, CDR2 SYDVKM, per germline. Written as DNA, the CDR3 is TGTGCCAGCAGTTCGACCGCAGGGGTCGGCACTGAAGCTTTCTTT. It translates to CASSSTAGVGTEAFF.

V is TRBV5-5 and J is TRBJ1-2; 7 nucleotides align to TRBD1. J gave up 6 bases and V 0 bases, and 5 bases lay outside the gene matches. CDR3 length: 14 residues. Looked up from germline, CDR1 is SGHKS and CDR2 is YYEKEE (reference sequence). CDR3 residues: CASSLEAGGHGYTF. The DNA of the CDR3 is TGTGCCAGCAGCTTGGAGGCAGGGGGGCATGGCTACACCTTC.

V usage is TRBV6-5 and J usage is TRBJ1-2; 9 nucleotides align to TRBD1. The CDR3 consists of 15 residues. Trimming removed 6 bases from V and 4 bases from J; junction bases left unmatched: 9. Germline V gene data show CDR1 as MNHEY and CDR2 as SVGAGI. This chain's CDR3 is CASRPQRDRAYGYTF. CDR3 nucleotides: TGTGCCAGCAGACCCCAGCGGGACAGGGCCTATGGCTACACCTTC.

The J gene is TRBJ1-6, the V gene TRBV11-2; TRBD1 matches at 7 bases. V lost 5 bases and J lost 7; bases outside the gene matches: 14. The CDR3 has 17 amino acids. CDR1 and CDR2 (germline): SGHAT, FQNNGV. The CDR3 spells CASSPVTGRTRNSPLHF. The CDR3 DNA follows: TGTGCCAGCAGCCCGGTGACAGGGAGGACAAGAAATTCACCCCTCCACTTT.

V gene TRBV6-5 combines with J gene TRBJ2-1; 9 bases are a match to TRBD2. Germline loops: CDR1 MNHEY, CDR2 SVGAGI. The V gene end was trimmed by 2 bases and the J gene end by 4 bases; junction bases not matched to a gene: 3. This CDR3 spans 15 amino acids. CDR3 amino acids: CASSYGRGGYNEQFF. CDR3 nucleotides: TGTGCCAGCAGTTACGGGCGGGGGGGATACAATGAGCAGTTCTTC.